The TCR beta chain described here comes from a study of PD-1 blockade in classical Hodgkin lymphoma. Study-wide findings and caveats: Why repertoires differed is undefined; disease activity or prior therapy possibly contributed. Reports indicated that newly diagnosed patients had lower baseline TCR diversity than healthy donors did. The study found complete responders had baseline diversity similar to newly diagnosed patients. Exclusion covered patients beginning nivolumab under 1 year post-ASCT.

As for time point: cycle 4 day 1 (C4D1), after more than five weeks of nivolumab. Every patient relapsed after autologous stem cell transplantation, and brentuximab vedotin exposure varied. Profiled with immunoSEQ multiplex PCR; TCRdb holds only in-frame clones, not every one. The table shows tens of thousands of clones, with around 80% occurring only once. This clone was recorded a few times. The target antigen is unknown. Germline V gene sequence: CDR1 SEHNR, CDR2 FQNEAQ (reference sequence). V dropped 11 bases and J dropped 6; count of bases not matched to a gene: 13. The CDR3 sequence is 14 residues long.

This TCR was recovered from a human donor with classical Hodgkin lymphoma. V is TRBV7-9 and J is TRBJ2-1; 7 nucleotides agree with TRBD1. The material sequenced was peripheral blood mononuclear cells (PBMCs), taken before the fourth cycle of nivolumab. DNA for the CDR3: TGTGCCGGGATTAGACAGGGTAGGGGCAATGAGCAGTTCTTC. Protein sequence: CAGIRQGRGNEQFF.